The following is a TCR beta chain sequence with its context. It lacks a known antigen. No base quality information exists; no much larger clone differs at one position. The CDR3, cysteine through phenylalanine, is 13 amino acids long. Only CDR3 DNA is held: 39 bases, read in frame from base 1. According to the germline V gene, CDR1 reads SGHDN and CDR2 reads FVKESK. V gives up 6 bases and J gives up 2 bases, and the segment between their germline ends measures 11 bases. In the prospective study, participants were about 18 to 89 years old, resided in about two dozen geographic areas of the United States, and were enrolled through a virtual design. To assign participants to cohorts, the prospective study relied on clinical history that participants themselves reported in a screening survey and a study questionnaire. In the prospective study, mobile phlebotomists collected whole blood, serum and a nasopharyngeal or oropharyngeal swab from each participant. Over a roughly 2-month period, participants in the prospective study had the option of providing additional blood draws and questionnaires. Before DNA extraction, prospective study blood samples were shipped either frozen or at room temperature.

This specimen belongs to a study of blood T cell repertoires in COVID-19 (dated by TCRdb to between 2020 and 2021). For the wider study: Samples from collaborators originated in the United States, Italy and Spain and spanned both the acute and convalescent phases of COVID-19. The repertoires were made available in a free public database intended to serve as a resource for research on the immune response to SARS-CoV-2. Deeply sampled blood TCRbeta repertoires from subjects exposed to, actively infected with, or recovered from COVID-19 were included in the dataset. The material from the prospective study consisted of cDNA or gDNA derived from T cells, B-cell-depleted T cells, or PBMCs. Samples were obtained from the ongoing ImmuneRACE study (first 160 participants) and from over 1,000 subjects provided by 6 global collaborators. Where HLA class I and class II types were available, the types were taken from metadata supplied by the sample provider, not from assay-based typing. A de-identified subject ID, COVID-19 status, age in years and sex were almost always included in the sample metadata. Study-wide conclusions, independent of this receptor: The quantity of clinical and demographic metadata differed by source and by participant and was supplied without curation.

The immunoSEQ Assay, a bias-controlled multiplex PCR, was used to amplify TCRbeta CDR3 regions from genomic DNA. In the original analysis: The number of nucleated cells in each sample was estimated from the amplification of reference gene primers within the assay. Sequence reads were collapsed and filtered to measure the absolute abundance of every unique TCRbeta CDR3 rearrangement. For each sample, productive Simpson clonality was calculated as the square root of Simpson's diversity index across productive rearrangements. What TCRdb holds here is the immuneACCESS table cut down to in-frame rearrangements. Part of the clones is not present; checked against another copy, under half of the missing clones reflect an unresolved V gene, and the others are unexplained. V and J calls and clone size are copied from that table; D and trimming were computed from the DNA. The sample table lists about 300,000 clones, around 90% of them with a count of one. About 4.5% of the sample is in the top ten clones.

Sequencing used PBMCs or T cells enriched from blood (not recorded which). This sequence uses TRBV14 and TRBJ2-7, with a weak D call of TRBD1 (6 bases match). This clonotype originated in a woman under 30 with acute COVID-19. In nucleotides, the sequence is TGTGCCAGCAGTCGACAGGACCCCTACGAGCAGTACTTC. Translated, it gives CASSRQDPYEQYF.